These T cell receptor beta chains were read from a single sample in a study of blood T cell repertoires in COVID-19. The assay was immunoSEQ multiplex PCR, and TCRdb's table has in-frame clones only and misses some. Here the sample spans tens of thousands of clones, around nine tenths being singletons. Sequencing was carried out using peripheral blood. The receptors here all came from a man aged 65 to 85 with acute or convalescent COVID-19. CDR3s include the opening cysteine and the closing phenylalanine or tryptophan. The D gene is left open where the match is weak. Only part of the rows carry a size: once, few, many, or a class if the clone is expanded.

cdr3_aa cdr3_nt v_call cdr3_length d_call clone_size j_call
CASSQAGTGSYEQYF TGTGCCAGCAGTCAGGCCGGGACAGGATCTTACGAGCAGTACTTC TRBV28 15 TRBD1 . TRBJ2-7
CASSIPTGANEKLFF TGCGCCAGCAGTATCCCGACAGGGGCTAATGAAAAACTGTTTTTT TRBV5-1 15 TRBD1 . TRBJ1-4
CASSSRQGAYNFYGYTF TGTGCCAGTAGTTCCCGACAGGGAGCTTACAATTTCTATGGCTACACCTTC TRBV19 17 TRBD1 few TRBJ1-2
CASSQRTSGGLISSYNEQFF TGCGCCAGCAGCCAACGGACTAGCGGGGGCCTGATAAGCTCCTACAATGAGCAGTTCTTC TRBV4-3 20 TRBD2 once TRBJ2-1
CASSSHSGMLRTDTQYF TGTGCCAGCAGCTCCCATTCAGGAATGCTACGCACAGATACGCAGTATTTT TRBV28 17 . . TRBJ2-3
CASSEVFDRRPNQPQHF TGTGCCAGCAGTGAAGTTTTTGACAGGCGACCCAATCAGCCCCAGCATTTT TRBV6-1 17 . . TRBJ1-5
CASSPRFRRGSEAFF TGTGCCAGCAGTCCCCGGTTTAGGAGAGGTAGTGAAGCTTTCTTT TRBV28 15 . few TRBJ1-1
CASSPMEAGVLGGYTF TGTGCCAGCTCACCAATGGAGGCAGGGGTGTTGGGAGGCTACACCTTC TRBV18 16 . . TRBJ1-2
CASSLRWDKINSPLHF TGTGCCAGCAGCTTGCGCTGGGACAAGATTAATTCACCCCTCCACTTT TRBV5-6 16 . . TRBJ1-6
CASSPGQGGEKLFF TGTGCCAGCTCTCCAGGACAGGGCGGTGAAAAACTGTTTTTT TRBV18 14 TRBD1 . TRBJ1-4
CASSPPRQRNTEAFF TGTGCCAGCTCACCCCCCAGACAGAGGAACACTGAAGCTTTCTTT TRBV18 15 . few TRBJ1-1
CASSYDRVDNEQFF TGTGCCAGCAGTTACGACAGAGTAGACAATGAGCAGTTCTTC TRBV6-5 14 . . TRBJ2-1
CASSFASGGRYEQYF TGTGCCAGCAGTTTCGCTAGCGGGGGGAGATACGAGCAGTACTTC TRBV6-2/TRBV6-3 15 TRBD2 . TRBJ2-7
CASSLNPGHLFF TGTGCCAGCAGTTTAAACCCGGGACATCTGTTTTTT TRBV28 12 . few TRBJ1-4
CASSLAPGALLNTEAFF TGTGCCAGCAGTTTAGCACCAGGGGCCTTATTAAACACTGAAGCTTTCTTT TRBV27 17 . once TRBJ1-1
CASSYRGGVLGYTF TGTGCCAGCAGCTACCGGGGGGGAGTTTTGGGCTACACCTTC TRBV7-8 14 . . TRBJ1-2
CASSFNTGRNTEAFF TGTGCCAGCAGTTTCAACACAGGGAGGAACACTGAAGCTTTCTTT TRBV28 15 . . TRBJ1-1
CASSQAGGNTEAFF TGTGCCAGCAGCCAAGCAGGGGGAAACACTGAAGCTTTCTTT TRBV3-1/TRBV3-2 14 TRBD1 . TRBJ1-1
CASSIGGPGFTDTQYF TGTGCCAGTAGTATAGGGGGGCCTGGCTTCACAGATACGCAGTATTTT TRBV19 16 . . TRBJ2-3
CASSYSGTGRYNEQFF TGTGCCAGCAGTTACTCCGGGACAGGACGCTACAATGAGCAGTTCTTC TRBV6-2/TRBV6-3 16 TRBD1 . TRBJ2-1
CSVETELNTEAFF TGCAGCGTTGAGACAGAACTGAACACTGAAGCTTTCTTT TRBV29-1 13 . . TRBJ1-1
CSASPLVSTNYGYTF TGCAGTGCTAGTCCCCTAGTGTCCACTAACTATGGCTACACCTTC TRBV20-1 15 . once TRBJ1-2
CASSHSRGAGNTIYF TGTGCCAGCAGCCACTCCCGGGGGGCTGGAAACACCATATATTTT TRBV3-1/TRBV3-2 15 . . TRBJ1-3
CASSLVSRGSYEQYF TGTGCCAGCAGCTTAGTATCCCGGGGGTCCTACGAGCAGTACTTC TRBV7-9 15 . . TRBJ2-7
CASSVREGSGANVLTF TGTGCCAGTAGTGTCAGGGAGGGCTCTGGGGCCAACGTCCTGACTTTC TRBV19 16 TRBD2 . TRBJ2-6
CATRDSSSYEQYF TGTGCCACGCGGGACAGCAGCTCCTACGAGCAGTACTTC TRBV30 13 . . TRBJ2-7
CAWSVVGNTIYF TGTGCCTGGAGTGTTGTAGGAAACACCATATATTTT TRBV30 12 . . TRBJ1-3
CASSLQRQGASGYTF TGTGCCAGCAGTTTACAGAGACAGGGGGCGAGTGGCTACACCTTC TRBV27 15 TRBD1 . TRBJ1-2
CASHRGSNQPQHF TGTGCCAGTCACAGGGGTAGCAATCAGCCCCAGCATTTT TRBV7-5 13 . few TRBJ1-5
CASSFYESSYNSPLHF TGCGCCAGCAGCTTCTATGAGAGCTCCTATAATTCACCCCTCCACTTT TRBV5-1 16 . . TRBJ1-6
CSASPQWGQGADQPQHF TGCAGTGCTAGTCCCCAGTGGGGACAGGGGGCCGATCAGCCCCAGCATTTT TRBV20-1 17 TRBD1 . TRBJ1-5